This TCR beta chain was documented in a study of T cells in Graves' hyperthyroidism and ophthalmopathy. TCR beta CDR3 regions were amplified from RNA transcripts. The HTBI primer set was used in a first-round RT-PCR of the TCR CDR3. TCRdb processed the multiplex PCR reads anew with MiXCR; each CDR3 protein has one entry. Counted here are some 50,000 distinct CDR3 sequences, roughly half occurring once; the ten biggest clones make up 8% to 10%. The clonotype originates from a woman aged 45-60 years with Graves' ophthalmopathy. What was sequenced was blood.

The CDR3 coding sequence is TGCAGTGCTAGAGTAGGGGCTCAGACAGATACGCAGTATTTT. It translates to CSARVGAQTDTQYF. The chain joins TRBV20-1 to TRBJ2-3, with a weak D call TRBD1 (5 bases). CDR3 size: 14 residues. CDR1 and CDR2 from the germline V gene are DFQATT and SNEGSKA (reference sequence). Trimming pared 1 base from V and 3 bases from J, leaving 11 bases between.